Each of the 12 T cell receptor beta chains below was sequenced from the same sample in a study of monozygotic twins with inflammatory bowel disease. TCRdb reprocessed the 5' RACE reads and keeps a single row for each CDR3 protein, giving no DNA. Found here are 400,000 to 500,000 distinct CDR3 sequences; the top ten clones hold less than 2.5%. The sequencing sample was made of blood. Receptors were obtained from a human donor with ulcerative colitis or Crohn's disease, or a healthy co-twin of an affected twin (not recorded which).

The chain has TRBV20-1 and TRBJ2-7; there is no DNA to check the TCRdb D call of TRBD1. The length of the CDR3 is 13 residues. Germline V gives CDR1 DFQATT, CDR2 SNEGSKA (reference sequence). This CDR3 reads CKGRDSNANEQYF.

The chain combines TRBV6-1 with TRBJ1-2. This CDR3 contains 15 residues. Germline values: CDR1 MNHNS, CDR2 SASEGT. This chain's CDR3 is CASSDRIYNNYGYTF.

J is TRBJ2-5 and V is TRBV30; TCRdb indicates TRBD2, and absent DNA this call remains unverified. Germline V gene sequence: CDR1 GTSNPN, CDR2 SVGIG (reference sequence). The CDR3 runs 11 residues. The CDR3 reads CASAGLETQYF.

The chain uses TRBV6-5 and TRBJ2-1; the TRBD1 assignment by TCRdb is unverifiable without DNA. CDR1 MNHEY and CDR2 SVGAGI come from the germline V gene. CDR3 length equals 13 residues. Here the CDR3 reads CASSFGAVNEQFF.

The rearrangement uses TRBV12-3 or TRBV12-4 and TRBJ2-3; TCRdb gives TRBD2 as the D gene, but with no DNA this cannot be confirmed. The CDR3 has 16 residues. Here the CDR3 reads CASSPNSGDRTDTQYF.

V is TRBV5-4 and J is TRBJ2-1. Germline loops: CDR1 SGHNT, CDR2 YYREEE (reference sequence). This CDR3 is 14 amino acids long. The CDR3 loop is CASRMKGAYNEQFF.

This rearrangement joins TRBV3-1 to TRBJ1-1; TCRdb's D call, TRBD1, is unchecked because there is no DNA. Per germline, CDR1 LGHDT and CDR2 YNNKEL (reference sequence). This CDR3 spans 14 amino acids. CDR3 sequence reads: CASSSPGRGTEAFF.

The chain uses TRBV6-1 and TRBJ2-7. This CDR3 has 14 amino acids. Germline V gene sequence: CDR1 MNHNS, CDR2 SASEGT. The CDR3 loop is CASSSGPSTYEQYF.

The chain combines TRBV5-5 with TRBJ2-3; the TCRdb call, TRBD2, lacks DNA for checking. The CDR3 is made up of 18 amino acids. Germline CDR1 reads SGHKS; CDR2 reads YYEKEE (reference sequence). CDR3 residues: CASSSGLAGGPSKDTQYF.

The chain is built from TRBV5-1 and TRBJ1-1. This CDR3 comprises 14 residues. Germline assignment: CDR1 SGHRS and CDR2 YFSETQ. CDR3 region: CASSSTRSNTEAFF.

This chain joins TRBV7-2 and TRBJ1-2; the TCRdb call, TRBD1, lacks DNA for checking. CDR1 and CDR2 from the germline V gene are SGHTA and FQGNSA. This CDR3 spans 15 amino acids. CDR3 region: CASSLARLQGYGYTF. The full variable domain, rest sourced from reference TRBV7-2 and TRBJ1-2, is GAGVSQSPSNKVTEKGKDVELRCDPISGHTALYWYRQSLGQGLEFLIYFQGNSAPDKSGLPSDRFSAERTGGSVSTLTIQRTQQEDSAVYLCASSLARLQGYGYTFGSGTRLTVV.

The rearrangement joins TRBV2 to TRBJ2-7; TCRdb names TRBD1, which stays unverified in the absence of DNA. This CDR3 has 15 residues. From germline, CDR1 is SNHLY and CDR2 FYNNEI. Here the CDR3 reads CASSPPNRELSEQYF.